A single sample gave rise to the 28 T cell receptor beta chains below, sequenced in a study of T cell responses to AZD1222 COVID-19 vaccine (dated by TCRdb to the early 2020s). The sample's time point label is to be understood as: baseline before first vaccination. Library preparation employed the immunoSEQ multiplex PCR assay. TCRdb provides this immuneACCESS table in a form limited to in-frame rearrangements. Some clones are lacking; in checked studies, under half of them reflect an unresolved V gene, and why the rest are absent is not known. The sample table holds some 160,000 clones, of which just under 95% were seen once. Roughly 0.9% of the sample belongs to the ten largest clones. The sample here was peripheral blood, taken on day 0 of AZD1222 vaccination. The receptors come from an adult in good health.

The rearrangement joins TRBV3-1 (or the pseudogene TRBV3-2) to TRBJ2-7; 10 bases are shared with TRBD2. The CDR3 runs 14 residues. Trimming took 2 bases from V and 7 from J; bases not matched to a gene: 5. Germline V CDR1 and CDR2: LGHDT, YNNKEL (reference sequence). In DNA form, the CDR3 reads TGTGCCAGCAGCCAAAATAGCGGGGGGCGTGAGCAGTACTTC. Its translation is CASSQNSGGREQYF.

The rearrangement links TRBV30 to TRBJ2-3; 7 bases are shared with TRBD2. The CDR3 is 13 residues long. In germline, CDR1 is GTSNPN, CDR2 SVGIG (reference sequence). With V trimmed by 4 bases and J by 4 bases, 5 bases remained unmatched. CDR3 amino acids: CAWKPRGADTQYF. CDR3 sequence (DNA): TGTGCCTGGAAGCCCCGGGGGGCAGATACGCAGTATTTT. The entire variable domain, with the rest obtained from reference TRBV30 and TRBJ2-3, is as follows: SQTIHQWPATLVQPVGSPLSLECTVEGTSNPNLYWYRQAAGRGLQLLFYSVGIGQISSEVPQNLSASRPQDRQFILSSKKLLLSDSGFYLCAWKPRGADTQYFGPGTRLTVL.

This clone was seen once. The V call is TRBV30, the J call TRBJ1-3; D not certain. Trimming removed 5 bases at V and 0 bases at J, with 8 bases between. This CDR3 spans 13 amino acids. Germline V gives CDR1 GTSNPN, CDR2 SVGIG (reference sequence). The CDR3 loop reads CAWDGISGNTIYF. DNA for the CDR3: TGTGCCTGGGACGGAATCTCTGGAAACACCATATATTTT.

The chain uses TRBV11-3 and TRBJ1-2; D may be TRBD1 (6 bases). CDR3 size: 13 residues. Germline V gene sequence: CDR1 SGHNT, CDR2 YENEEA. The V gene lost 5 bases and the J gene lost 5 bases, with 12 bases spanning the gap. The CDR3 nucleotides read TGTGCCAGCAGCCAACAGGGAGGTTATGGCTACACCTTC. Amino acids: CASSQQGGYGYTF.

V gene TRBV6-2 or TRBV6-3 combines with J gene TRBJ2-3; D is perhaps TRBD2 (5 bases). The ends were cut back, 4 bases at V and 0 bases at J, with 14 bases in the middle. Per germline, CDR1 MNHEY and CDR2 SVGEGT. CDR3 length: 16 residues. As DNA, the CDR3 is TGTGCCAGCAGTTTTTCGAGGGAGATGAGCACAGATACGCAGTATTTT. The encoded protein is CASSFSREMSTDTQYF.

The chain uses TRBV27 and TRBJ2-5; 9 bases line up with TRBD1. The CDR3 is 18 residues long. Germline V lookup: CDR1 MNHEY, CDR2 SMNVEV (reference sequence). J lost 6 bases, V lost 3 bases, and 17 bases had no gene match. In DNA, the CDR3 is TGTGCCAGCAGTTTTTCTCGATTGTGGGACAGGGAGGACCAGACCCAGTACTTC. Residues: CASSFSRLWDREDQTQYF.

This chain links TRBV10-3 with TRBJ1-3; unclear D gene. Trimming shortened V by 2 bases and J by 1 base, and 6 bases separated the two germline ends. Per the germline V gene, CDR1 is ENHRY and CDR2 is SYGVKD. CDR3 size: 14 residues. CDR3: CAISETVSGNTIYF. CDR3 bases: TGTGCCATCAGTGAGACAGTGTCTGGAAACACCATATATTTT.

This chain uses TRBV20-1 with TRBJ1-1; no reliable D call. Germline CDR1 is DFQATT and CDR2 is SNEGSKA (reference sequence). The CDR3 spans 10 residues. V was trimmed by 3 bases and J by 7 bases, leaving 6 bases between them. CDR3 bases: TGCAGTGCTAGCCTTTATGAAGCTTTCTTT. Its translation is CSASLYEAFF.

Here the CDR3 reads CASSEIGTGDEKLFF. In DNA, the CDR3 is TGTGCCAGCAGTGAGATCGGGACAGGGGATGAAAAACTGTTTTTT. This rearrangement joins TRBV6-1 to TRBJ1-4; 10 bases align to TRBD1. The CDR3 has 15 amino acids. The V gene end was trimmed by 3 bases and the J gene end by 6 bases; junction bases not matched to a gene: 4. Germline V gene sequence: CDR1 MNHNS, CDR2 SASEGT.

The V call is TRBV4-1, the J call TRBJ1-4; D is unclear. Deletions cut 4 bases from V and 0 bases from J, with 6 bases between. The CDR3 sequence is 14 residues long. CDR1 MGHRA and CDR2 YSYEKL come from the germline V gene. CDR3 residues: CASSLSATNEKLFF. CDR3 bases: TGCGCCAGCAGCCTCTCCGCAACTAATGAAAAACTGTTTTTT.

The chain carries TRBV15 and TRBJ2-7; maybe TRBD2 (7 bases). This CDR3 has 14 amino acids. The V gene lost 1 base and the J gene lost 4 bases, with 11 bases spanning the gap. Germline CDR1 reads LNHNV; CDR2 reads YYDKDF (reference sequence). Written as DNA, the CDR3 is TGTGCCACCAGCAGAGGGGAGGGGGGATACGAGCAGTACTTC. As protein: CATSRGEGGYEQYF.

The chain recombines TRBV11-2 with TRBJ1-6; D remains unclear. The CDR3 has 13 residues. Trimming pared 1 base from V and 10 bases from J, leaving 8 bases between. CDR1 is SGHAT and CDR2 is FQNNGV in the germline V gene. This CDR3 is CASSLGYSSPLHF. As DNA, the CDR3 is TGTGCCAGCAGCTTAGGATACTCGTCACCCCTCCACTTT.

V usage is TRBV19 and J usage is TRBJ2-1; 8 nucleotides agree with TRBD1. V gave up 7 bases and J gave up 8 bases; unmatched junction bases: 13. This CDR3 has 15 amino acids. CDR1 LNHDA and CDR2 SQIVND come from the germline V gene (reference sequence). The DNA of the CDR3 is TGTGCCAGTACCCGGAACGACAGGGGTGTCTATGAGCAGTTCTTC. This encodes CASTRNDRGVYEQFF.

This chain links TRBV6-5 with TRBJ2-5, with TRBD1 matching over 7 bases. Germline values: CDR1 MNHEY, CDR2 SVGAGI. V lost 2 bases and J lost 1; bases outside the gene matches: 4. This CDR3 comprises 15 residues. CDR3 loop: CASSYTRDSQETQYF. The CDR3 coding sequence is TGTGCCAGCAGTTACACCCGGGACAGCCAAGAGACCCAGTACTTC.

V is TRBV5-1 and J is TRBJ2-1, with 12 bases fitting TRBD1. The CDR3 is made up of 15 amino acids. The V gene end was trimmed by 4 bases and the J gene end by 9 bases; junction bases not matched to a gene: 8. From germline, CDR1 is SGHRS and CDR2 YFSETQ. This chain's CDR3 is CASSRDRGLGGEQFF. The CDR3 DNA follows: TGCGCCAGCAGCCGGGACAGGGGGCTGGGTGGTGAGCAGTTCTTC. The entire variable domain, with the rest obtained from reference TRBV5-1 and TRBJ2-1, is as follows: KAGVTQTPRYLIKTRGQQVTLSCSPISGHRSVSWYQQTPGQGLQFLFEYFSETQRNKGNFPGRFSGRQFSNSRSEMNVSTLELGDSALYLCASSRDRGLGGEQFFGPGTRLTVL.

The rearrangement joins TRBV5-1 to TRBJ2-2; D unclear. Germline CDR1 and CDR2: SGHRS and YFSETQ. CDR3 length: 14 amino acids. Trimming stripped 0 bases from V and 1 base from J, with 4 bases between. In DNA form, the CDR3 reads TGCGCCAGCAGCTTGGAGGGGAACACCGGGGAGCTGTTTTTT. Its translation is CASSLEGNTGELFF. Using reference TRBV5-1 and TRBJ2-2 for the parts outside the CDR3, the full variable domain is KAGVTQTPRYLIKTRGQQVTLSCSPISGHRSVSWYQQTPGQGLQFLFEYFSETQRNKGNFPGRFSGRQFSNSRSEMNVSTLELGDSALYLCASSLEGNTGELFFGEGSRLTVL.

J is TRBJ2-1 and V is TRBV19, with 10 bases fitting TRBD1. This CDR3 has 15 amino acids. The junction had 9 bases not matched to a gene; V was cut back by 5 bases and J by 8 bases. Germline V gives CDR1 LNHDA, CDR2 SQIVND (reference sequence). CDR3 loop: CASSQDRGVGDEQFF. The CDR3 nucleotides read TGTGCCAGTAGTCAGGACAGGGGGGTGGGTGATGAGCAGTTCTTC.

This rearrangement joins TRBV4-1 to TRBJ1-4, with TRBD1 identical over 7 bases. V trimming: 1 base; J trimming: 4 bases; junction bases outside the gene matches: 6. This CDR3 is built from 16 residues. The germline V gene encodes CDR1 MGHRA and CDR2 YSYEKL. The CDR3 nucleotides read TGCGCCAGCAGCCAAGGCAGGGGGAACGGTAATGAAAAACTGTTTTTT. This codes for CASSQGRGNGNEKLFF.

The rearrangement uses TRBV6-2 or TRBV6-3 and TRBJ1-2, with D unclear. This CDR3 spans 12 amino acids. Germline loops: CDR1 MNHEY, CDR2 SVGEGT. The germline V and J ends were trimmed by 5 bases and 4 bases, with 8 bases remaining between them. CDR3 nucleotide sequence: TGTGCCAGCAGTCACCCCCCCTATGGCTACACCTTC. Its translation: CASSHPPYGYTF.

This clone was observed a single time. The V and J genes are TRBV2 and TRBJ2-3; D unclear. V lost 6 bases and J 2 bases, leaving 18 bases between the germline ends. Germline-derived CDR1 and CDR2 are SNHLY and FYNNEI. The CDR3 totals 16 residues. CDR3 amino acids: CASRDPRGVNTDTQYF. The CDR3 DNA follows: TGTGCCAGCAGGGACCCGCGCGGAGTAAACACAGATACGCAGTATTTT.

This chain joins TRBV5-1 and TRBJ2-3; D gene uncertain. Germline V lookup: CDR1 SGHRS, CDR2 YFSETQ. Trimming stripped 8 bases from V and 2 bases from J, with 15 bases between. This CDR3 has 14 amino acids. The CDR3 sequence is CARETVYHTDTQYF. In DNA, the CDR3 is TGCGCCAGGGAGACTGTATACCACACAGATACGCAGTATTTT.

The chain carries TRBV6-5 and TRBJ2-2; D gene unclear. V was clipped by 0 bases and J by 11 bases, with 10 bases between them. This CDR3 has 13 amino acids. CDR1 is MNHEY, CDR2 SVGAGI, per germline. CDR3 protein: CASSYSFARELFF. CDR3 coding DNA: TGTGCCAGCAGTTACTCATTTGCCCGAGAGCTGTTTTTT.

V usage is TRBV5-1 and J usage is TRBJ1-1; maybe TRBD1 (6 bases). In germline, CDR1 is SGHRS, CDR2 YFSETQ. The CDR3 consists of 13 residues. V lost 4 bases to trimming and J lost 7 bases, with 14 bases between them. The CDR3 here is CASSPRTTGEAFF. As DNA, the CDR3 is TGCGCCAGCAGCCCGAGAACGACAGGTGAAGCTTTCTTT. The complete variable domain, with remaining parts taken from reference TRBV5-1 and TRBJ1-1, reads KAGVTQTPRYLIKTRGQQVTLSCSPISGHRSVSWYQQTPGQGLQFLFEYFSETQRNKGNFPGRFSGRQFSNSRSEMNVSTLELGDSALYLCASSPRTTGEAFFGQGTRLTVV.

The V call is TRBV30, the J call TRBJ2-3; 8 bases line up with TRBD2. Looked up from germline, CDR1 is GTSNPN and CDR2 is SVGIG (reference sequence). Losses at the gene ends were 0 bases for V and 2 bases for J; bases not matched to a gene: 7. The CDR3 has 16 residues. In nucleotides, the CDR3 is TGTGCCTGGAGTGTAGTAGCGGGGTTCTTCACAGATACGCAGTATTTT. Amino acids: CAWSVVAGFFTDTQYF.

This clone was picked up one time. The CDR3 coding sequence is TGTGCCAGTAGTCCCCTCGGACTAGCGCCGGGCACCGGGGAGCTGTTTTTT. Translating gives CASSPLGLAPGTGELFF. This rearrangement joins TRBV19 to TRBJ2-2, with 9 bases lining up with TRBD2. V was pared by 5 bases and J by 4 bases, with 11 bases of the junction left unmatched. Looked up from germline, CDR1 is LNHDA and CDR2 is SQIVND (reference sequence). This CDR3 is built from 17 residues.

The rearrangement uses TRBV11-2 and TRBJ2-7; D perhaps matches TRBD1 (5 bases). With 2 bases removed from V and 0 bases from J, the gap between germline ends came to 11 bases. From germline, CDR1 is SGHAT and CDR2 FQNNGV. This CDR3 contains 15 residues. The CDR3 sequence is CASSLTGTGSYEQYF. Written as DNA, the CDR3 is TGTGCCAGCAGCTTAACAGGAACGGGCTCCTACGAGCAGTACTTC.

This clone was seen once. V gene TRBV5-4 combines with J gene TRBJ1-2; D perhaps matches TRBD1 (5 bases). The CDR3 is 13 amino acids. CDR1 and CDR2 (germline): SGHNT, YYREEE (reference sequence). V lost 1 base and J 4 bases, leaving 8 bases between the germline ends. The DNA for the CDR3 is TGTGCCAGCAGCTTGCGGGGGTCCTATGGCTACACCTTC. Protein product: CASSLRGSYGYTF.

This CDR3 is CASSLGVGTYNEQFF. The CDR3 nucleotides are TGTGCCAGCAGCTTGGGGGTAGGGACCTACAATGAGCAGTTCTTC. The chain combines TRBV5-6 with TRBJ2-1; no reliable D call. The germline gives CDR1 SGHDT, CDR2 YYEEEE. The CDR3 runs to 15 residues. Trimming cost V 0 bases and J 2 bases, with 9 bases left between them.